One sample yielded the 30 T cell receptor beta chains listed below, sequenced in a study of cytomegalovirus exposure and HLA in healthy donors. It was with 60 Vbeta and 13 Jbeta primers that the PCR ran. TCRdb's copy holds only in-frame clones and misses some; the assay was immunoSEQ multiplex PCR. Among 160,000 or so clones listed, just under 80% were seen once. The material sequenced was PBMCs. The receptor set was obtained from a woman in her fifties or sixties in good health and CMV-seronegative.

V and J are TRBV5-5 and TRBJ2-7; D is perhaps TRBD1 (6 bases). The germline V gene encodes CDR1 SGHKS and CDR2 YYEKEE (reference sequence). V was trimmed by 5 bases and J by 0 bases, leaving 18 bases between them. CDR3 length: 16 residues. The CDR3 region is CASSTTGTQSSYEQYF. The CDR3 DNA reads TGTGCCAGCAGTACTACCGGGACACAGAGCTCCTACGAGCAGTACTTC.

The chain carries TRBV6-5 and TRBJ2-5, with a possible D match to TRBD2 (5 bases). CDR3 length: 12 amino acids. Trimming left V 5 bases short and J 5 bases short, with 9 bases between. Germline V gene data show CDR1 as MNHEY and CDR2 as SVGAGI. This CDR3 is CASSRRGETQYF. For the CDR3, the DNA is TGTGCCAGCAGTCGACGCGGGGAGACCCAGTACTTC.

This rearrangement joins TRBV6-5 to TRBJ1-1; D ambiguous. V was trimmed by 0 bases and J by 0 bases, leaving 11 bases between them. The CDR3 is made up of 16 amino acids. Germline lookup yields CDR1 MNHEY and CDR2 SVGAGI. The CDR3 region has the DNA TGTGCCAGCAGTTACTCGAGGCGGCTCATGAACACTGAAGCTTTCTTT. This encodes CASSYSRRLMNTEAFF.

With regard to this clone: The sample holds other DNA sequences that translate to the same CDR3. The chain couples TRBV19 to TRBJ1-1; D gene uncertain. V was cut by 3 bases and J by 4 bases, with 6 bases left in between. CDR3 length: 12 amino acids. Per the germline V gene, CDR1 is LNHDA and CDR2 is SQIVND (reference sequence). As DNA, the CDR3 is TGTGCCAGTAGTATCCGGAGCACTGAAGCTTTCTTT. This gives the protein CASSIRSTEAFF.

V is TRBV27 and J is TRBJ2-7; D is perhaps TRBD1 (6 bases). V lost 0 bases and J lost 2, with 11 bases in between. The germline V gene has CDR1 MNHEY and CDR2 SMNVEV (reference sequence). This CDR3 is built from 15 residues. CDR3 coding DNA: TGTGCCAGCAGTTTATCCCCGGACAGTACCTACGAGCAGTACTTC. This encodes CASSLSPDSTYEQYF.

This sequence joins TRBV7-2 and TRBJ1-5; TRBD1 matches at 9 bases. The CDR3 runs to 18 residues. J was trimmed by 4 bases and V by 5 bases; bases with no gene match: 15. The germline V gene encodes CDR1 SGHTA and CDR2 FQGNSA. The CDR3 reads CASSPISQGALTNQPQHF. The CDR3 DNA reads as TGTGCCAGCAGCCCCATCTCACAGGGGGCGCTTACAAATCAGCCCCAGCATTTT.

This chain connects TRBV4-1 to TRBJ1-6; no clear D gene. This CDR3 region has 12 residues. Trimming removed 3 bases at V and 8 bases at J, with 5 bases between. Germline CDR1 reads MGHRA; CDR2 reads YSYEKL. The CDR3 region is CASSHPYSPLHF. The CDR3 DNA is TGCGCCAGCAGCCATCCATATTCACCCCTCCACTTT.

The CDR3 is CASSPQTPASNQPQHF. The DNA for the CDR3 is TGTGCCAGTAGTCCGCAGACCCCAGCGAGCAATCAGCCCCAGCATTTT. This chain joins TRBV19 and TRBJ1-5; no clear D. There are 16 residues in the CDR3. Germline values: CDR1 LNHDA, CDR2 SQIVND (reference sequence). Trimming stripped 5 bases from V and 1 base from J, with 15 bases between.

As to this clone: The identical CDR3 is also encoded by other nucleotide sequences in the sample. The J gene is TRBJ1-5, the V gene TRBV10-3, with D hard to call. The ends were cut back, 2 bases at V and 10 bases at J, with 15 bases in the middle. This CDR3 spans 14 amino acids. The germline V gene encodes CDR1 ENHRY and CDR2 SYGVKD. The CDR3 loop reads CAISEGRTNSPQHF. CDR3 nucleotide sequence: TGTGCCATCAGTGAGGGTCGAACGAACTCTCCCCAGCATTTT.

The rearrangement links TRBV11-2 to TRBJ1-2, with 8 bases identical to TRBD1. The V segment lost 5 bases and the J segment 8 bases; nucleotides outside the gene matches: 13. Germline V lookup: CDR1 SGHAT, CDR2 FQNNGV. The CDR3 totals 15 residues. The CDR3 DNA is TGTGCCAGCAGCCAAAACACTCAGGGGGCAGGAGGCTACACCTTC. Its protein is CASSQNTQGAGGYTF.

This chain joins TRBV10-1 and TRBJ1-1; possible D gene TRBD1, 5 bases. The CDR3 extends over 15 amino acids. Trimming took off 1 base at V and 1 base at J, with 10 bases between the two ends. Looked up from germline, CDR1 is WNHNN and CDR2 is SYGVQD (reference sequence). CDR3 loop: CASSEWQGTNTEAFF. The DNA for the CDR3 is TGCGCCAGCAGTGAGTGGCAGGGCACGAACACTGAAGCTTTCTTT.

V gene TRBV11-2 combines with J gene TRBJ1-5; D may be TRBD1 (5 bases). CDR1 is SGHAT and CDR2 is FQNNGV in the germline V gene. The CDR3 spans 15 residues. V dropped 5 bases and J dropped 2 bases, with 13 bases sitting between them. CDR3 sequence reads: CASSLHGGGNQPQHF. CDR3 DNA sequence: TGTGCCAGCAGCCTCCACGGAGGGGGCAATCAGCCCCAGCATTTT.

This clone has only a few counts. The chain joins TRBV19 to TRBJ1-2; no reliable D call. Germline V gives CDR1 LNHDA, CDR2 SQIVND (reference sequence). Deletions cut 3 bases from V and 4 bases from J, with 21 bases between. This CDR3 region has 17 residues. The CDR3 DNA reads as TGTGCCAGTAGTATTACTTCGCTAGGTCGTCGGATCTATGGCTACACCTTC. Translated, it gives CASSITSLGRRIYGYTF.

This rearrangement joins TRBV27 to TRBJ1-1; D not resolved. The length of the CDR3 is 16 residues. Germline V gene sequence: CDR1 MNHEY, CDR2 SMNVEV (reference sequence). V dropped 1 base and J dropped 3 bases, with 15 bases sitting between them. The CDR3: CASSLLPGRKYTEAFF. In DNA form, the CDR3 reads TGTGCCAGCAGTTTATTACCCGGGAGAAAGTACACTGAAGCTTTCTTT.

The V gene is TRBV10-3, the J gene TRBJ2-7; 10 bases line up with TRBD2. CDR3 length: 14 amino acids. Germline lookup yields CDR1 ENHRY and CDR2 SYGVKD. Trimming removed 7 bases from V and 4 bases from J; junction bases left unmatched: 7. The CDR3 loop is CAITSGGTLYEQYF. As DNA, the CDR3 is TGTGCCATCACTAGCGGGGGAACCCTATACGAGCAGTACTTC.

This clone was recorded once. The chain is built from TRBV5-1 and TRBJ2-2, with no clear D. CDR3 size: 16 residues. Between the trimmed V and J ends, which lost 1 base and 2 bases, there was a span of 12 bases. CDR1 is SGHRS, CDR2 YFSETQ, per germline. The CDR3 region is CASSLSGVINTGELFF. The CDR3, as DNA: TGCGCCAGCAGCTTGTCCGGAGTAATTAACACCGGGGAGCTGTTTTTT. Full variable domain (outside the CDR3, taken from reference TRBV5-1 and TRBJ2-2): KAGVTQTPRYLIKTRGQQVTLSCSPISGHRSVSWYQQTPGQGLQFLFEYFSETQRNKGNFPGRFSGRQFSNSRSEMNVSTLELGDSALYLCASSLSGVINTGELFFGEGSRLTVL.

The chain joins TRBV7-2 to TRBJ1-1, with 7 bases fitting TRBD1. Germline V gene data show CDR1 as SGHTA and CDR2 as FQGNSA. The CDR3 contains 15 residues. V was pared by 5 bases and J by 5 bases, with 11 bases of the junction left unmatched. The CDR3 bases are TGTGCCAGCAGCCTTGAGACAGGGAGGAGTACTGAAGCTTTCTTT. Protein: CASSLETGRSTEAFF.

This chain uses TRBV6-5 with TRBJ2-7; D gene unclear. The CDR3 is 13 residues long. From germline, CDR1 is MNHEY and CDR2 SVGAGI. V was clipped by 6 bases and J by 4 bases, with 13 bases between them. CDR3 bases: TGTGCCAGCAGCTCTCCCTATTCTTACGAGCAGTACTTC. Amino acid sequence: CASSSPYSYEQYF.

V and J are TRBV9 and TRBJ2-5; D might be TRBD2 (6 bases). The end of the DNA fits TRBJ2-7 better, so the J call may be wrong. CDR3 length: 14 amino acids. The germline gives CDR1 SGDLS, CDR2 YYNGEE. The CDR3 here is CASSVEGGKYEQYF. The CDR3 DNA is TGTGCCAGCAGCGTAGAGGGCGGGAAGTACGAGCAGTACTTC.

A few counts support this clone. The CDR3 loop is CASSWGGASYEQYF. CDR3 coding DNA: TGTGCCAGCAGCTGGGGGGGCGCTAGCTACGAGCAGTACTTC. The chain links TRBV7-9 to TRBJ2-7; D might be TRBD2 (7 bases). The CDR3 totals 14 residues. Germline CDR1 and CDR2: SEHNR and FQNEAQ (reference sequence). Trimming took 4 bases from V and 3 from J, leaving 13 bases between them.

This chain connects TRBV28 to TRBJ1-3; D is undetermined. This CDR3 has 15 residues. Trimming pared 5 bases from V and 1 base from J, leaving 12 bases between. The germline gives CDR1 MDHEN, CDR2 SYDVKM. CDR3 nucleotides: TGTGCCAGCAGTCCCCCCCCCAGGTCTGGAAACACCATATATTTT. Residues: CASSPPPRSGNTIYF.

This sequence joins TRBV28 and TRBJ2-7; TRBD2 matches at 8 bases. Germline CDR1 is MDHEN and CDR2 is SYDVKM. Unmatched junction bases numbered 14, after V lost 4 bases and J lost 0 bases. This CDR3 contains 18 residues. CDR3 DNA: TGTGCCAGCAGTTCCCCCCGGGGGGGGAAGCGACACTCCTACGAGCAGTACTTC. It codes for CASSSPRGGKRHSYEQYF. The complete variable domain, with remaining parts taken from reference TRBV28 and TRBJ2-7, reads DVKVTQSSRYLVKRTGEKVFLECVQDMDHENMFWYRQDPGLGLRLIYFSYDVKMKEKGDIPEGYSVSREKKERFSLILESASTNQTSMYLCASSSPRGGKRHSYEQYFGPGTRLTVT.

The chain links TRBV9 to TRBJ1-2, with 10 bases identical to TRBD1. Trimming cost V 4 bases and J 4 bases; bases outside gene matches: 13. Germline loops: CDR1 SGDLS, CDR2 YYNGEE. The CDR3 is made up of 17 amino acids. The CDR3 DNA sequence: TGTGCCAGCAGCTTTGGCTCCGGGACAGGGGTGGTCTATGGCTACACCTTC. Amino acids: CASSFGSGTGVVYGYTF.

The sample holds a few counts of this clone. The chain combines TRBV7-2 with TRBJ1-2; 8 nucleotides align to TRBD1. CDR1 SGHTA and CDR2 FQGNSA come from the germline V gene. The V segment lost 5 bases and the J segment 8 bases; nucleotides outside the gene matches: 10. This CDR3 is built from 14 residues. The CDR3 nucleotides are TGTGCCAGCAGCACTCACTCACAGGGGGGAGGCTACACCTTC. This gives the protein CASSTHSQGGGYTF.

This chain connects TRBV27 to TRBJ1-6; weak D call: TRBD1 (6 bases). V lost 2 bases and J 9 bases, leaving 14 bases between the germline ends. This CDR3 is 15 amino acids long. The germline V gene has CDR1 MNHEY and CDR2 SMNVEV (reference sequence). CDR3 residues: CASSLTPDRLSPLHF. The CDR3 DNA follows: TGTGCCAGCAGTTTAACGCCGGACAGACTTTCACCCCTCCACTTT.

The chain uses TRBV5-1 and TRBJ2-5; 7 bases match TRBD1. Trimming cost V 4 bases and J 5 bases; bases outside gene matches: 8. This CDR3 comprises 14 residues. Per the germline V gene, CDR1 is SGHRS and CDR2 is YFSETQ. The CDR3 sequence is CASSAHRGEETQYF. The CDR3 region has the DNA TGCGCCAGCAGCGCACACAGGGGAGAGGAGACCCAGTACTTC.

The gene calls are TRBV5-5 and TRBJ1-2, with TRBD1 matching over 10 bases. This CDR3 region has 14 residues. V lost 5 bases, J lost 4 bases, and 5 bases stayed unmatched. The germline V gene has CDR1 SGHKS and CDR2 YYEKEE (reference sequence). The CDR3 protein is CASRHGDRGYGYTF. CDR3 in DNA: TGTGCCAGCAGGCATGGGGACAGGGGCTATGGCTACACCTTC.

The rearrangement uses TRBV6-4 and TRBJ1-4; D is perhaps TRBD1 (6 bases). Trimming shortened V by 4 bases and J by 0 bases, and 18 bases separated the two germline ends. From germline, CDR1 is MRHNA and CDR2 SNTAGT. The CDR3 length is 18 residues. The CDR3 DNA reads as TGTGCCAGCAGTGTTGGGGGCAGGTCTCAACCAACTAATGAAAAACTGTTTTTT. As protein: CASSVGGRSQPTNEKLFF.

The chain links TRBV4-1 to TRBJ1-2; D possibly corresponds to TRBD1 (5 bases). Germline loops: CDR1 MGHRA, CDR2 YSYEKL. V gave up 1 base and J gave up 4 bases, with 16 bases separating them. The CDR3 is made up of 16 amino acids. CDR3 bases: TGCGCCAGCAGCCAAGGGTGGGGGGATACTAGCTATGGCTACACCTTC. Its translation is CASSQGWGDTSYGYTF.

This chain links TRBV7-2 with TRBJ2-7, with a tentative D call TRBD1 (5 bases). Germline V lookup: CDR1 SGHTA, CDR2 FQGNSA. The germline V and J ends were trimmed by 5 bases and 2 bases, with 13 bases remaining between them. The CDR3 totals 14 residues. The CDR3 nucleotides read TGTGCCAGCAGCAGACGACAGACCGCCTACGAGCAGTACTTC. Translating gives CASSRRQTAYEQYF. Drawing the rest from reference TRBV7-2 and TRBJ2-7, the complete variable domain is GAGVSQSPSNKVTEKGKDVELRCDPISGHTALYWYRQSLGQGLEFLIYFQGNSAPDKSGLPSDRFSAERTGGSVSTLTIQRTQQEDSAVYLCASSRRQTAYEQYFGPGTRLTVT.